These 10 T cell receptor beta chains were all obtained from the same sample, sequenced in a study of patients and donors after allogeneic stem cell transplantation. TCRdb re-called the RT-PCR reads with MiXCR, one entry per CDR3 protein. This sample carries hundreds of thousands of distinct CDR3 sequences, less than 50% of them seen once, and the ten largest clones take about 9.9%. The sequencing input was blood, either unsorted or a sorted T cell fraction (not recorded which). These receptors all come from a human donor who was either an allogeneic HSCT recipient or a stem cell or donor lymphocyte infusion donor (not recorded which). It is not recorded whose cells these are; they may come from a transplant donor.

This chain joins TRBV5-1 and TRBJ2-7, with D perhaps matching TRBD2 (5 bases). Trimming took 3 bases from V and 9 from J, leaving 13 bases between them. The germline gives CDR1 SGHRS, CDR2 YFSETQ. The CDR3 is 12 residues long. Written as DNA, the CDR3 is TGCGCCAGCAGCTCTTCCCGGGGTGCGCAGTACTTC. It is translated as CASSSSRGAQYF.

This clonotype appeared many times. CDR3 coding DNA: TGTGCCAGCAGCCCATGGGAAAAGTTTCGCCATGAAGCTTTCTTT. Translation: CASSPWEKFRHEAFF. V and J are TRBV21-1 and TRBJ1-1. TRBV21-1 is a pseudogene. The CDR3 runs to 15 residues.

CDR3 amino acids: CASSLFPGGGNTIYF. CDR3 nucleotides: TGTGCCAGCAGTTTATTCCCAGGGGGTGGAAACACCATATATTTT. The chain couples TRBV28 to TRBJ1-3; 7 bases agree with TRBD1. The CDR3 has 15 amino acids. Unmatched junction bases numbered 3, after V lost 1 base and J lost 3 bases. Germline CDR1 reads MDHEN; CDR2 reads SYDVKM.

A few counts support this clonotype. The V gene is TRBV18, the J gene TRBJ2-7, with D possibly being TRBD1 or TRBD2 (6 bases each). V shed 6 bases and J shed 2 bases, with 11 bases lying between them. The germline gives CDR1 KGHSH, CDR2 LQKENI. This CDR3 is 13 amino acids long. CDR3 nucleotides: TGTGCCAGCTCCGACGGGGGCGCCTACGAGCAGTACTTC. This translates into CASSDGGAYEQYF. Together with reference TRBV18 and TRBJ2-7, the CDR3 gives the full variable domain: NAGVMQNPRHLVRRRGQEARLRCSPMKGHSHVYWYRQLPEEGLKFMVYLQKENIIDESGMPKERFSAEFPKEGPSILRIQQVVRGDSAAYFCASSDGGAYEQYFGPGTRLTVT.

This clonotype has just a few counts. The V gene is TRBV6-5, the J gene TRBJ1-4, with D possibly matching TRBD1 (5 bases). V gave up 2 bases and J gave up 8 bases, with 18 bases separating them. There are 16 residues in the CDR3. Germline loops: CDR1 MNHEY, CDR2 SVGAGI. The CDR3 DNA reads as TGTGCCAGCAGTTACCGTCCCGGGGGAGCGGGGGAAAAACTGTTTTTT. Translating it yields CASSYRPGGAGEKLFF.

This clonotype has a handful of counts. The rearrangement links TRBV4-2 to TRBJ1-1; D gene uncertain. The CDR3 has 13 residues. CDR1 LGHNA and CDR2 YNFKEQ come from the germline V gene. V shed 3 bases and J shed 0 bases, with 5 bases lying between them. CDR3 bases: TGTGCCAGCAGCCACCCGCTGAACACTGAAGCTTTCTTT. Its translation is CASSHPLNTEAFF.

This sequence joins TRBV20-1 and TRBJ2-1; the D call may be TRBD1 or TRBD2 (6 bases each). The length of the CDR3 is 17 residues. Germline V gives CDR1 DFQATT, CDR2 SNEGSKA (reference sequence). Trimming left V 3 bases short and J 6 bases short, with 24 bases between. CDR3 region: CSASRFRGPGDLNEQFF. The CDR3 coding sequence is TGCAGTGCTAGTCGATTCAGGGGTCCGGGAGATCTCAATGAGCAGTTCTTC.

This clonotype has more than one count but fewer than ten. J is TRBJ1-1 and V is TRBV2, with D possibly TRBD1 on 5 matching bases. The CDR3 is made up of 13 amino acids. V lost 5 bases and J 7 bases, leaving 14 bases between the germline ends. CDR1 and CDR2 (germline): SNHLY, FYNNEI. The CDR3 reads CASSQDTWGEAFF. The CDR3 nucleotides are TGTGCCAGCAGTCAGGACACTTGGGGTGAAGCTTTCTTT. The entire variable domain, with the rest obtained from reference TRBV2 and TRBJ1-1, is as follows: EPEVTQTPSHQVTQMGQEVILRCVPISNHLYFYWYRQILGQKVEFLVSFYNNEISEKSEIFDDQFSVERPDGSNFTLKIRSTKLEDSAMYFCASSQDTWGEAFFGQGTRLTVV.

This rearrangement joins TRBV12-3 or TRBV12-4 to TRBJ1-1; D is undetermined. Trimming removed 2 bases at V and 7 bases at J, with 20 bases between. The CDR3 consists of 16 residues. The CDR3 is CASSLFPHGPRGEAFF. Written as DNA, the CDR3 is TGTGCCAGCAGTTTATTCCCCCACGGCCCCCGAGGTGAAGCTTTCTTT.

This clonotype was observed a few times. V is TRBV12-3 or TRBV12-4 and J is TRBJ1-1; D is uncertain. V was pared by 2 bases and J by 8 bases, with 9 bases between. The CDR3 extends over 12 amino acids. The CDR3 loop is CASSLSLEEAFF. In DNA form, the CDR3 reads TGTGCCAGCAGTTTATCCCTTGAGGAAGCTTTCTTT.